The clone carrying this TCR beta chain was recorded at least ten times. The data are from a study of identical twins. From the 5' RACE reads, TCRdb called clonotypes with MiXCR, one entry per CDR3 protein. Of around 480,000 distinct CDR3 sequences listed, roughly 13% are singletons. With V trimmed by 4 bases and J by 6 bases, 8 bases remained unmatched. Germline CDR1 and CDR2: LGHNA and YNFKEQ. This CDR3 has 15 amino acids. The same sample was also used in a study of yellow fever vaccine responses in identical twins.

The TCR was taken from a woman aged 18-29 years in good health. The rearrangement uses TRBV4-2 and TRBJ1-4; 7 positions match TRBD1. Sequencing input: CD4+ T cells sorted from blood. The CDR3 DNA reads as TGTGCCAGCAGCCCCACCCTCGGACAGGATGAAAAACTGTTTTTT. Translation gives CASSPTLGQDEKLFF.